Ten or more counts support the clone carrying this TCR beta chain. Its specificity is unknown. This sample's TCRbeta library carried unique molecular identifier barcodes. From the PCR reads, TCRdb called clonotypes with MiXCR, one entry per CDR3 protein. The sample lists some 200,000 distinct CDR3 sequences, roughly 10% occurring once. CDR3 length: 14 amino acids. Germline loops: CDR1 LGHDT, CDR2 YNNKEL (reference sequence). V dropped 0 bases and J dropped 1 base, with 4 bases sitting between them. This sample was taken from a study of T-cell reconstitution after alpha-beta-depleted transplantation in children. Notes on the study in general: The main origin of T-cell counts and diversity one year after transplant was newly produced T cells. After transplant, high TCRbeta diversity at day 60 in some patients arose from surviving recipient T cells and thymic progenitors. About two months after transplant, alpha-beta T cells reportedly came from several hundred expanded graft clones.

The chain is built from TRBV3-1 and TRBJ1-5; D call uncertain. This TCR was sampled from a child younger than two with acute myeloid leukemia, due to receive a stem cell transplant. This specimen consisted of PBMCs, obtained before TCRalphabeta/CD19-depleted stem cell transplant. CDR3 nucleotides: TGTGCCAGCAGCCAAGATAGCAGCAATCAGCCCCAGCATTTT. Residues: CASSQDSSNQPQHF. Looking up the rest from reference TRBV3-1 and TRBJ1-5 gives the full variable domain: DTAVSQTPKYLVTQMGNDKSIKCEQNLGHDTMYWYKQDSKKFLKIMFSYNNKELIINETVPNRFSPKSPDKAHLNLHINSLELGDSAVYFCASSQDSSNQPQHFGDGTRLSIL.